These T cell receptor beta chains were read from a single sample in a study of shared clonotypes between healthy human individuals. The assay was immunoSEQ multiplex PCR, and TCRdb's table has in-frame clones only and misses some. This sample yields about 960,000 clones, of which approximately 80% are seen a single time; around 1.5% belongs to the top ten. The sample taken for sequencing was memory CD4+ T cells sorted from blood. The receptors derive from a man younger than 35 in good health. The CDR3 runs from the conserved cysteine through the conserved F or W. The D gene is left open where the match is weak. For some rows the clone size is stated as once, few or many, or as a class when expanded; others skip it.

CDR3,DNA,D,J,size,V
CASSPWDSPNEQYF,TGTGCCAGCTCACCCTGGGACAGCCCAAACGAGCAGTACTTC,TRBD1,TRBJ2-7,.,TRBV18
CASSPNSPSTDTQYF,TGTGCCAGCAGCCCCAACTCCCCCAGCACAGATACGCAGTATTTT,.,TRBJ2-3,once,TRBV2
CASSLGDRGSNEQFF,TGTGCCAGCAGCTTAGGGGACAGGGGGTCCAATGAGCAGTTCTTC,TRBD1,TRBJ2-1,.,TRBV7-2
CASSRPPAGGETQYF,TGCGCCAGCAGCCGGCCCCCAGCGGGAGGCGAGACCCAGTACTTC,TRBD2,TRBJ2-5,.,TRBV4-1
CASSLGSQMNQPQHF,TGTGCCAGCAGCTTAGGGTCCCAGATGAATCAGCCCCAGCATTTT,.,TRBJ1-5,.,TRBV7-2
CATSRAGTSGRSEQFF,TGTGCCACCAGCAGAGCCGGGACTAGCGGGAGGTCTGAGCAGTTCTTC,TRBD2,TRBJ2-1,.,TRBV15
CASSNEGAAFF,TGTGCCAGCAGTAACGAGGGGGCAGCTTTCTTT,TRBD1,TRBJ1-1,few,TRBV25-1
CAWIPGADTQYF,TGTGCCTGGATCCCCGGGGCTGATACGCAGTATTTT,.,TRBJ2-3,few,TRBV30
CASSQGEKKGSPLHF,TGCGCCAGCAGCCAAGGAGAAAAAAAGGGTTCACCCCTCCACTTT,.,TRBJ1-6,.,TRBV4-3
CASSLPTVRLQETQYF,TGTGCCAGTAGTCTTCCGACTGTCCGGCTACAAGAGACCCAGTACTTC,.,TRBJ2-5,.,TRBV19
CASSSLEARSYGYTF,TGTGCCAGTAGTAGCCTGGAGGCGCGAAGCTATGGCTACACCTTC,.,TRBJ1-2,.,TRBV19
CASSIDYEQYF,TGTGCCAGCAGTATCGACTACGAGCAGTACTTC,.,TRBJ2-7,.,TRBV2
CASTRWGGNTGELFF,TGTGCCAGTACTCGATGGGGGGGCAACACCGGGGAGCTGTTTTTT,.,TRBJ2-2,.,TRBV6-1
CASRLQAGIREKLFF,TGTGCCAGCAGACTACAAGCAGGGATACGAGAAAAACTGTTTTTT,.,TRBJ1-4,.,TRBV27
CASSSQGFDEQYF,TGTGCCAGCAGCTCTCAGGGGTTTGACGAGCAGTACTTC,.,TRBJ2-7,.,TRBV7-6
CASSASGQGTDEQFF,TGCGCCAGCAGTGCCTCGGGACAGGGAACCGATGAGCAGTTCTTC,TRBD1,TRBJ2-1,.,TRBV10-1
CASRALGRADGYTF,TGTGCCAGCAGGGCCCTCGGCAGGGCCGATGGCTACACCTTC,.,TRBJ1-2,.,TRBV11-2
CASSSGMMDYEQYF,TGTGCCAGCAGTTCGGGTATGATGGACTACGAGCAGTACTTC,.,TRBJ2-7,.,TRBV27
CSVLLPQETQYF,TGCAGCGTTCTTTTACCTCAAGAGACCCAGTACTTC,.,TRBJ2-5,.,TRBV29-1
CSARTVNYGYTF,TGCAGCGCCAGGACGGTTAACTATGGCTACACCTTC,.,TRBJ1-2,once,TRBV29-1
CASSDNRFVQPLHF,TGTGCCAGCAGTGACAATAGGTTCGTTCAGCCCCTCCACTTT,.,TRBJ1-6,.,TRBV2
CASSQELSQFGGYTF,TGCGCCAGCAGCCAAGAATTGAGTCAGTTCGGTGGCTACACCTTC,.,TRBJ1-2,.,TRBV4-3
CASSLDTWGTEAFF,TGCGCCAGCAGCTTGGACACATGGGGCACTGAAGCTTTCTTT,.,TRBJ1-1,.,TRBV5-1
CASSEGLRGGFSSYEQYF,TGTGCCAGCAGCGAGGGCCTCCGGGGTGGGTTTAGCTCCTACGAGCAGTACTTC,.,TRBJ2-7,.,TRBV9
CASSTEWSRNTEAFF,TGTGCCAGTAGTACCGAGTGGAGCCGTAACACTGAAGCTTTCTTT,.,TRBJ1-1,.,TRBV19
CASTLQGAQETQYF,TGTGCCAGCACGCTACAGGGGGCCCAAGAGACCCAGTACTTC,TRBD1,TRBJ2-5,.,TRBV6-1
CASSFHLEGRGEKLFF,TGTGCCAGCAGTTTCCACCTTGAGGGAAGAGGCGAAAAACTGTTTTTT,.,TRBJ1-4,.,TRBV28
CASSQSIPPTNEKLFF,TGTGCCAGCAGCCAATCGATCCCCCCCACTAATGAAAAACTGTTTTTT,.,TRBJ1-4,.,TRBV16
CAWRAGQAMSNTEAFF,TGTGCCTGGAGAGCAGGACAGGCCATGTCGAACACTGAAGCTTTCTTT,TRBD1,TRBJ1-1,many,TRBV30
CASSGRTNQPQHF,TGTGCCAGCAGTGGGAGGACCAATCAGCCCCAGCATTTT,.,TRBJ1-5,.,TRBV2
CASSLGLATYQETQYF,TGTGCCAGCAGCTTAGGGCTAGCGACGTACCAAGAGACCCAGTACTTC,.,TRBJ2-5,.,TRBV7-9
CASSEGFPTAFF,TGTGCCAGCAGTGAGGGGTTCCCAACGGCTTTCTTT,.,TRBJ1-1,once,TRBV6-1
CASSYSGSGLGSPLHF,TGTGCCAGCAGTTACTCGGGGTCGGGGTTGGGTTCACCCCTCCACTTT,.,TRBJ1-6,.,TRBV6-5
CASSEIGTGSGYTF,TGTGCCAGCAGTGAAATCGGGACAGGGTCCGGCTACACCTTC,TRBD1,TRBJ1-2,.,TRBV2
CASSLTAAPGQFF,TGTGCCAGCAGCTTAACGGCGGCTCCAGGGCAGTTCTTC,.,TRBJ2-1,.,TRBV7-3
CASSVLAGTDTQYF,TGTGCCAGCAGCGTACTAGCCGGCACAGATACGCAGTATTTT,.,TRBJ2-3,.,TRBV9
CASSISGFYGYTF,TGTGCCAGTAGTATTTCGGGGTTCTATGGCTACACCTTC,.,TRBJ1-2,.,TRBV19
CASSFRSPVTDTQYF,TGTGCCAGCAGTTTCCGGTCCCCGGTGACAGATACGCAGTATTTT,.,TRBJ2-3,.,TRBV27
CASSLLDYGYTF,TGTGCCAGCAGTTTACTGGACTATGGCTACACCTTC,.,TRBJ1-2,.,TRBV28
CAQSPGQGSYGYTF,TGTGCCCAATCCCCCGGACAGGGGAGCTATGGCTACACCTTC,TRBD1,TRBJ1-2,.,TRBV30
CASSPHPGQVYGYTF,TGTGCCAGCAGCCCTCATCCTGGACAGGTCTATGGCTACACCTTC,TRBD1,TRBJ1-2,few,TRBV7-8
CASTQGGISNTGELFF,TGTGCCAGCACCCAGGGGGGGATATCGAACACCGGGGAGCTGTTTTTT,.,TRBJ2-2,.,TRBV5-4
CASSIDGQGFRPQHF,TGTGCCAGTAGTATAGATGGACAGGGGTTTCGGCCCCAGCATTTT,TRBD1,TRBJ1-5,.,TRBV19
CASSLRASGNNEQFF,TGCGCCAGCAGCTTGCGGGCTAGCGGTAACAATGAGCAGTTCTTC,TRBD2,TRBJ2-1,.,TRBV5-1
CASRKTGIGNTIYF,TGCGCCAGCAGGAAGACAGGGATTGGAAACACCATATATTTT,TRBD1,TRBJ1-3,many,TRBV4-1
CASTPGDYGYTF,TGCGCCAGCACCCCGGGGGACTATGGCTACACCTTC,.,TRBJ1-2,few,TRBV10-2
CASSIGTGSYEQYF,TGTGCCAGCAGTATTGGGACAGGGAGTTACGAGCAGTACTTC,TRBD1,TRBJ2-7,.,TRBV27
CATTRQGAPGYGYTF,TGTGCCACCACCCGGCAGGGGGCGCCGGGCTATGGCTACACCTTC,TRBD1,TRBJ1-2,.,TRBV6-5
CASSSQGQGDTQYF,TGTGCCAGCAGCTCGCAGGGGCAGGGGGATACGCAGTATTTT,.,TRBJ2-3,few,TRBV11-3
CASENPGQAIYEQYF,TGTGCCAGCGAAAATCCGGGACAGGCGATCTACGAGCAGTACTTC,TRBD1,TRBJ2-7,.,TRBV2
CASSLWGDTQYF,TGTGCCAGTAGTTTATGGGGAGATACGCAGTATTTT,.,TRBJ2-3,.,TRBV19
CSAEDTDTQYF,TGCAGCGCTGAAGACACAGATACGCAGTATTTT,.,TRBJ2-3,.,TRBV29-1
CASSLAGTGYTEAFF,TGTGCCAGCAGCTTGGCCGGGACAGGGTACACTGAAGCTTTCTTT,TRBD1,TRBJ1-1,few,TRBV5-5